These 11 T cell receptor beta chains originate from one sample sequenced in a study of T-cell reconstitution after alpha-beta-depleted transplantation in children. Unique molecular identifiers were incorporated during preparation of the TCRbeta library. One entry per CDR3 protein results from TCRdb running MiXCR on the PCR reads. The sample contains 300,000 to 350,000 distinct CDR3 sequences, 15% to 20% of which appear only once. Sequences were derived from PBMCs, mostly from graft donor cells, sampled 360 days after TCRalphabeta/CD19-depleted stem cell transplant. The origin of the receptors is a male patient aged 2-15 years who had a stem cell transplant for acute lymphoblastic leukemia, so the T cells may come from the graft donor.

This clonotype was picked up many times. The chain combines TRBV29-1 with TRBJ2-7, with TRBD1 matching 11 bases. Germline V gene sequence: CDR1 SQVTM, CDR2 ANQGSEA. The length of the CDR3 is 13 residues. V trimming: 7 bases; J trimming: 3 bases; junction bases outside the gene matches: 5. CDR3 bases: TGCAGCGCCGTAGGGACAGGGGGCTACGAGCAGTACTTC. It codes for CSAVGTGGYEQYF.

This clonotype was detected many times. The rearrangement joins TRBV4-2 to TRBJ2-7; the match to TRBD2 covers 11 bases. CDR3 size: 16 residues. The germline gives CDR1 LGHNA, CDR2 YNFKEQ. V dropped 3 bases and J dropped 5; count of bases not matched to a gene: 9. This chain's CDR3 is CASSQLTSGSPNEQYF. The CDR3 nucleotides are TGTGCCAGCAGCCAGCTCACTAGCGGGAGCCCCAACGAGCAGTACTTC.

This clonotype was seen a handful of times. This chain uses TRBV4-3 with TRBJ2-3, with TRBD2 matching over 11 bases. J gave up 8 bases and V 2 bases, and 6 bases lay outside the gene matches. The CDR3 has 15 amino acids. CDR1 is LGHNA and CDR2 is YSLEER in the germline V gene. The DNA for the CDR3 is TGCGCCAGCAGCCAAAGGCTAGCGGGAGGAAGTACGCAGTATTTT. It translates to CASSQRLAGGSTQYF.

This clonotype has a count of ten or more. The CDR3 is CASSKRGLAPYEQYF. The CDR3 nucleotides read TGCGCCAGCAGCAAAAGGGGACTAGCCCCCTACGAGCAGTACTTC. The rearrangement uses TRBV5-1 and TRBJ2-7, with TRBD2 identical over 9 bases. Germline values: CDR1 SGHRS, CDR2 YFSETQ. The V and J ends lost 4 bases and 2 bases, in that order; junction bases with no gene match: 7. The CDR3 runs 15 residues. The entire variable domain, with the rest obtained from reference TRBV5-1 and TRBJ2-7, is as follows: KAGVTQTPRYLIKTRGQQVTLSCSPISGHRSVSWYQQTPGQGLQFLFEYFSETQRNKGNFPGRFSGRQFSNSRSEMNVSTLELGDSALYLCASSKRGLAPYEQYFGPGTRLTVT.

This clonotype was seen a handful of times. V and J are TRBV20-1 and TRBJ2-5; D might be TRBD1 or TRBD2, each matching 5 bases. Between the trimmed V and J ends, which lost 0 bases and 8 bases, there was a span of 10 bases. This CDR3 spans 12 amino acids. The V gene's germline CDR1 is DFQATT and CDR2 SNEGSKA (reference sequence). Written as DNA, the CDR3 is TGCAGTGCTAGAGAACTAGACAGTACCCAGTACTTC. This sequence encodes CSARELDSTQYF.

In its sample, this clonotype was seen a few times. The chain couples TRBV29-1 to TRBJ2-1; D is possibly TRBD2 (5 bases). V was trimmed by 5 bases and J by 10 bases, leaving 21 bases between them. The V gene's germline CDR1 is SQVTM and CDR2 ANQGSEA. The CDR3 totals 14 residues. CDR3 coding DNA: TGCAGCGTTTCGCGGGTAGGGAACGCGGAGGAGCAGTTCTTC. Encoded protein: CSVSRVGNAEEQFF.

This clonotype was found a few times. The chain is built from TRBV7-2 and TRBJ2-1, with TRBD2 matching over 7 bases. Trimming took 1 base from V and 9 from J; bases not matched to a gene: 12. The CDR3 runs 16 residues. The germline gives CDR1 SGHTA, CDR2 FQGNSA. CDR3 in DNA: TGTGCCAGCAGCTTAGGAGCGGGAAGCGCTGGTGGTGAGCAGTTCTTC. It yields the protein CASSLGAGSAGGEQFF.

The rearrangement uses TRBV20-1 and TRBJ2-5, with 9 bases fitting TRBD1. Germline V gene data show CDR1 as DFQATT and CDR2 as SNEGSKA (reference sequence). There are 14 residues in the CDR3. The J segment lost 5 bases and the V segment lost 5 bases, leaving 9 bases of the junction unmatched. The DNA for the CDR3 is TGCAGTGCTGAGGACAGGGGTTCTAGGGAGACCCAGTACTTC. This translates into CSAEDRGSRETQYF.

This clonotype was counted ten times or more. This rearrangement joins TRBV11-2 to TRBJ2-1; 7 bases fit TRBD1. Germline CDR1 is SGHAT and CDR2 is FQNNGV. The CDR3 loop spans 15 amino acids. Unmatched junction bases numbered 3, after V lost 0 bases and J lost 4 bases. CDR3 protein: CASSLDRGIYNEQFF. The CDR3 DNA reads TGTGCCAGCAGCTTAGACAGGGGGATATACAATGAGCAGTTCTTC. Together with reference TRBV11-2 and TRBJ2-1, the CDR3 gives the full variable domain: EAGVAQSPRYKIIEKRQSVAFWCNPISGHATLYWYQQILGQGPKLLIQFQNNGVVDDSQLPKDRFSAERLKGVDSTLKIQPAKLEDSAVYLCASSLDRGIYNEQFFGPGTRLTVL.

The chain couples TRBV10-3 to TRBJ1-5; no reliable D call. Trimming removed 8 bases at V and 5 bases at J, with 13 bases between. This CDR3 region has 13 residues. The germline V gene has CDR1 ENHRY and CDR2 SYGVKD. CDR3: CAIARAPYQPQHF. In DNA, the CDR3 is TGTGCCATCGCCCGGGCCCCGTATCAGCCCCAGCATTTT.

This chain connects TRBV21-1 to TRBJ2-2; TRBD2, the D gene given by the table, was not confirmed from the DNA. TRBV21-1 is a listed pseudogene. The CDR3 is 17 amino acids. CDR3 nucleotides: TGTGCCAGCAGCACTAGCGGGAGGGCCTCAAACACCGGGGAGCTGTTTTTT. It yields the protein CASSTSGRASNTGELFF.